This TCR beta chain emerged from a study of cytomegalovirus exposure and HLA in healthy donors (dated by TCRdb to the late 2010s). A note on the overall study: An earlier analysis of some 620 of the donors reported about 300 Gb of sequence data and 117 million unique TCR beta sequences obtained from roughly 170 million T cells. An early release covering roughly 600 HLA-typed donors comprised about 290 gigabases of sequencing data and about 90 million unique TCR sequences. The genetic ancestry cluster associated with self-reported Caucasian donors included 81% of the 300 to 400 genotyped donors. The study was designed to test whether signatures of past pathogen exposure could be identified by cataloging public T cell receptors. The T cell repertoires of 666 subjects were profiled by immunosequencing and related to cytomegalovirus serostatus. A separate validation cohort of approximately 120 different subjects was used in addition to the 666-subject first cohort. High-throughput TCR immunosequencing, statistical association of individual TCRs with disease status, and machine learning were combined to predict cytomegalovirus infection status. To study patterns of TCR occurrence, a later analysis re-analyzed previously published TCR beta repertoires from more than 550 donors and added high-resolution HLA genotyping. The later analysis used no new phenotypic data to find candidate immune exposures, relying instead on TCR beta sequences and their occurrence across donors. To decide whether each TCR beta V gene segment behaved as functional or pseudogenic, an earlier analysis of some 600 of the donors relied on high-throughput TCR beta sequencing. Donor age, sex, ethnicity and CMV serostatus were collected together with the repertoire data. A later genetic analysis used genome-wide SNP genotypes for 398 of the 666 donors, treating that subset as a discovery cohort. Every repertoire in the discovery cohort had been generated on one and the same sequencing platform. Both class I and class II loci were covered by HLA typing, at four-digit resolution. The number of typed donors differed by locus: roughly 629-630 for A, B, C, DRB1 and DQB1; 522 for DQA1; 606 for DPA1; and some 430 for DPB1. Five DR-DQ haplotypes were handled as single units for association and clustering, since linkage in the cohort was strong. Among around 400 genotyped donors of the cohort, an average of about 220,000 unique TCR beta nucleotide sequences was sequenced per donor, of which 15% to 20% were non-productive. The study at large found these results: In a later analysis, HLA-associated TCR beta chains showed more clonal expansion and lower generation probabilities than non-associated chains that were equally common. A later analysis associated about 18,000 TCR beta sequences with specific HLA alleles at a false discovery rate of 0.05. The only immune exposure information available for the cohort was CMV serostatus. Some IMGT-functional V segments, including TRBV6-2 and TRBV6-3, could not be distinguished by the 87-base-pair reads and were therefore excluded. In vitro tests confirmed that a few of the cytomegalovirus-associated TCR beta chains recognize cytomegalovirus antigens. The presence/absence analyses assumed that sequencing depth was roughly uniform across donors, and that assumption may not be true. In a later analysis, TCR association rates were found to vary across HLA loci, with the most associated TCRs seen for DRB1 alleles and the fewest for HLA-C alleles. In a later genetic analysis, fewer N-insertions in productive TCRs were reported among donors in an Asian-associated ancestry cluster than the approximately 710-donor mean. Correlated functional status among segregating V segments might be attributable to linkage disequilibrium, but an unknown experimental factor could not be ruled out. The sequencing pipeline was judged likely to have produced a cluster of highly shared sequence variants as a technical artifact. According to a later analysis, most CMV-associated TCR beta chains appeared to be HLA-restricted, and the HLA associations seemed to be driven largely by CMV exposure. In both the original and validation cohorts, the classifier was reported to diagnose cytomegalovirus status with high specificity and sensitivity. The study gave a list of around 170 TCR beta chains associated with cytomegalovirus. In this cohort, only TCR beta chains were sequenced, and detectable features were limited by the absence of alpha or paired-chain data. An earlier analysis of several hundred of the donors showed that most TCR beta V segments appeared in productive rearrangements either about 90% or about 30% of the time, which broadly matched IMGT annotations. Approximately 18 rarely observed V segments, including chromosome 9 orphons, were excluded from the earlier analysis of about 610 of the donors because counts were too low. A further reported finding was that TCR beta sequences accurately predicted the HLA-A and HLA-B alleles for most subjects in the first cohort. Across donors, most TCR sequences were observed very rarely, whereas some public TCRs were present in many individuals. Strong co-occurrence of HLA alleles, especially DR and DQ, made assigning TCR associations to individual alleles difficult. V-gene and J-gene trimming of TCR beta chains was associated with a missense DCLRE1C variant in a later genetic analysis, and the association was replicated in an independent cohort. According to the authors, the approach could potentially be generalized to other disease states and immunological phenotypes. A later analysis reported that several top co-occurrence clusters appeared linked to parvovirus B19, influenza, CMV and Epstein-Barr virus. HLA typing was unavailable for some donors at each locus, so association tests used only the typed subset.

Note on this clone: Its antigen remains undetermined. Nothing much larger sits one base from this clone, and base qualities are not available.

The CDR3, from cysteine to phenylalanine, totals 17 residues. The only DNA kept is the CDR3, 51 bases in frame from the first base. The germline V gene (reference sequence) gives CDR1 as LNHDA and CDR2 as SQIVND. Germline trimming amounts to 4 bases on V and 7 bases on J, with 14 as the count of junction bases outside the gene matches. The cohort comprised more than 550 healthy bone marrow donors. At the time of sampling, all cohort members were nominally healthy, though unrecorded immune exposures were likely present. The donor was CMV seronegative and belonged to the group of around 350 seronegative cohort members. A peripheral blood sample was collected from each donor, and TCR beta sequencing was performed on peripheral blood mononuclear cells. The Qiagen DNeasy Blood Extraction Kit was used to extract genomic DNA from the blood cell samples. Libraries were made using the immunoSEQ multiplex PCR assay. For the multiplex PCR, a mixture combining 60 forward primers for TCR Vbeta segments and 13 reverse primers for TCR Jbeta segments was used. The CDR3 region of rearranged TCR beta genes was amplified from genomic DNA by a multiplex PCR assay. The Illumina HiSeq System was used to sequence the amplified TCR beta libraries as 87-base-pair reads. Regarding the original processing steps: A later analysis counted around 72 million unique TCR beta chains across the 666 repertoires, and about 10 million of these chains were shared by at least two donors. A nearest-neighbor algorithm error-corrected the raw reads and collapsed the reads into unique sequences, merging closely related sequences to remove PCR and sequencing errors. Alignment of CDR3 sequences to IMGT reference sequences was used to assign V, D and J gene segments. Each retained sequence needed at least a six-nucleotide match to both a V gene segment and a J gene segment. A rearrangement was called productive if the CDR3 had no stop codons and remained in frame with V and J, and every other rearrangement was called non-productive. Following IMGT convention, CDR3 was defined as the stretch from the second conserved V-encoded cysteine to the conserved J-encoded phenylalanine. Sequences without an unambiguous match to a single V gene segment were excluded from the earlier analysis of 587 of the donors. In an earlier analysis of approximately 550 of the donors, V segments were called functional above 56.7% productive rearrangements and were called segregating when the between-donor standard deviation exceeded 5%. A statistical classification framework was built to diagnose cytomegalovirus status from the catalog of TCR beta chain sequences. In a later analysis, V and J genes were assigned by comparing TCR nucleotide sequences against IMGT/GENE-DB human TR gene sequences. A later analysis assigned CDR3 sequences and most-parsimonious VDJ recombination scenarios with the TCRdist pipeline. In a later analysis, each TCR beta chain was defined by its CDR3 amino acid sequence together with its V-gene family, and reads without a unique V-gene family were excluded. A later analysis removed several hundred highly shared, low-generation-probability nucleotide sequences to deal with suspected cross-contamination and a sequencing artifact. In a later analysis, a clonal expansion index was calculated for each public chain from normalized within-repertoire ranks of inferred template counts. A later analysis computed generation probabilities with a VDJ recombination model fitted to out-of-frame rearrangements, and checked the results against IGoR. In a later analysis, hypergeometric tests were used to score TCR-TCR, TCR-HLA and TCR-CMV co-occurrence, with a repertoire-size bias correction applied to TCR pairs. In a later analysis, false discovery rates were estimated by permuting HLA or CMV assignments 20 times. In a later analysis, co-occurring TCRs were grouped with DBSCAN, and TCRdist sequence similarity was added when clustering was performed within HLA-allele-positive subsets. Repertoires with fewer than 30,000 or more than 120,000 public chains, plus five repertoires with anomalous nucleotide sharing, were excluded from co-occurrence clustering. The table comes from immuneACCESS by way of TCRdb, which keeps in-frame sequences with V and J called. Part of the clones is missing from these tables; in studies checked, under half for an unresolved V gene and the rest for unknown reasons. V and J calls and clone size are as listed in that table; D and trimming were resolved from the DNA. The sample table contains roughly 100,000 clones; only one count was recorded for less than 85% of them. The ten largest account for 3% to 4% of the sample.

The chain is assembled from TRBV19 and TRBJ2-2, and 8 bases in between align with TRBD2. Sequenced material: PBMCs. The receptor was derived from a man in his 60s in good health and CMV-seronegative. The base sequence is TGTGCCAGTAGTAGACCCAGCGGGGGACTTTTAGGCGGGGAGCTGTTTTTT. Its protein reads: CASSRPSGGLLGGELFF.